This passage covers 3 T cell receptor beta chains from one sample sequenced in a study of naive and memory T cell subsets. Study results and limitations: Naive repertoires, especially CD8, held a few larger clonotypes, possibly memory cells re-expressing CD45RA.

Both TRBC1 and TRBC2 were covered by a beta constant-region primer of two equimolar oligonucleotides. Nested alpha and beta constant-region primers with the SP2 primer drove four PCR rounds on ligated cDNA. Each CDR3 protein gets one entry after TCRdb re-called the UMI-ligation and nested PCR reads with MiXCR. The sample holds some 110,000 distinct CDR3 sequences, 13% to 15% seen once. These receptors lack a known antigen. Sequenced input: naive CD8+ T cells from blood. Every receptor here comes from a human donor in good health.

This chain connects TRBV5-8 to TRBJ2-5; 12 nucleotides match TRBD2. Germline lookup yields CDR1 SGHTS and CDR2 YDEGEE. V lost 3 bases to trimming and J lost 3 bases; unmatched junction nucleotides: 18. This CDR3 comprises 20 residues. CDR3 coding DNA: TGTGCCAGCAGCTACATTCGCGTAGGTGTGACTAGCGGGAGAGAAGAGACCCAGTACTTC. Translating it yields CASSYIRVGVTSGREETQYF. Drawing the rest from reference TRBV5-8 and TRBJ2-5, the complete variable domain is EAGVTQSPTHLIKTRGQQATLRCSPISGHTSVYWYQQALGLGLQFLLWYDEGEERNRGNFPPRFSGRQFPNYSSELNVNALELEDSALYLCASSYIRVGVTSGREETQYFGPGTRLLVL.

The sample holds a few counts of this clonotype. The rearrangement joins TRBV14 to TRBJ2-3; D perhaps matches TRBD2 (5 bases). CDR1 is SGHDN, CDR2 FVKESK, per germline. Trimming left V 1 base short and J 0 bases short, with 11 bases between. The CDR3 runs to 16 residues. DNA of the CDR3: TGTGCCAGCAGCCAAGGAGGGCCTTCTAGCACAGATACGCAGTATTTT. Its translation: CASSQGGPSSTDTQYF. Complete variable domain (other parts from reference TRBV14 and TRBJ2-3): EAGVTQFPSHSVIEKGQTVTLRCDPISGHDNLYWYRRVMGKEIKFLLHFVKESKQDESGMPNNRFLAERTGGTYSTLKVQPAELEDSGVYFCASSQGGPSSTDTQYFGPGTRLTVL.

This clonotype was picked up many times. The V gene is TRBV30, the J gene TRBJ2-7, with D unresolved. The CDR3 has 12 amino acids. CDR1 is GTSNPN, CDR2 SVGIG, per germline (reference sequence). Trimming shortened V by 3 bases and J by 2 bases, and 8 bases separated the two germline ends. CDR3 DNA sequence: TGTGCCTGGAGGGGCTGGACCTACGAGCAGTACTTC. It codes for CAWRGWTYEQYF. Based on the CDR3 plus reference TRBV30 and TRBJ2-7, the full variable domain is SQTIHQWPATLVQPVGSPLSLECTVEGTSNPNLYWYRQAAGRGLQLLFYSVGIGQISSEVPQNLSASRPQDRQFILSSKKLLLSDSGFYLCAWRGWTYEQYFGPGTRLTVT.